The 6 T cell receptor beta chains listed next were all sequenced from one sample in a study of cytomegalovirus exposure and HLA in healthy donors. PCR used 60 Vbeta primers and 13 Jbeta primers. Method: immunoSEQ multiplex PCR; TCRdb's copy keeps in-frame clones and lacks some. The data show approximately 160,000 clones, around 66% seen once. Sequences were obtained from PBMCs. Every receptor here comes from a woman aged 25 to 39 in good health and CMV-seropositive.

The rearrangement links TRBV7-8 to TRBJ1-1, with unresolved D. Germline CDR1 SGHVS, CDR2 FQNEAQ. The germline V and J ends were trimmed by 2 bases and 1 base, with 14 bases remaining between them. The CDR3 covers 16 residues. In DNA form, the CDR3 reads TGTGCCAGCAGCTTACTCGGGGTGCGCAAGAACACTGAAGCTTTCTTT. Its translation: CASSLLGVRKNTEAFF.

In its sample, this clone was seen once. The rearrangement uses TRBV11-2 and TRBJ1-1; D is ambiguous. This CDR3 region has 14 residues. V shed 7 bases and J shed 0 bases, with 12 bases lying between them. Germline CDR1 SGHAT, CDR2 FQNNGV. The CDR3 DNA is TGTGCCAGCACCGCAGTGAGCGTGAACACTGAAGCTTTCTTT. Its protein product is CASTAVSVNTEAFF.

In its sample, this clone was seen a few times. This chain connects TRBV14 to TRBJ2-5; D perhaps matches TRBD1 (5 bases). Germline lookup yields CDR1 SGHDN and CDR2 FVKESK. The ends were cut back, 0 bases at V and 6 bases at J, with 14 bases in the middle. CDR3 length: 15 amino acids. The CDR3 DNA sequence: TGTGCCAGCAGCCAAGATCGACAGCCGATAAAGACCCAGTACTTC. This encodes CASSQDRQPIKTQYF.

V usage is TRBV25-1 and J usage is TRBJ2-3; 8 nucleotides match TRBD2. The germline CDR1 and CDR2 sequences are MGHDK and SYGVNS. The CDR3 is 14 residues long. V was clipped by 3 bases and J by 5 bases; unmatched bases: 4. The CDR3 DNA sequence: TGTGCCAGCAGTGAGCCCGGGGGGGGAGATACGCAGTATTTT. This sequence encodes CASSEPGGGDTQYF.

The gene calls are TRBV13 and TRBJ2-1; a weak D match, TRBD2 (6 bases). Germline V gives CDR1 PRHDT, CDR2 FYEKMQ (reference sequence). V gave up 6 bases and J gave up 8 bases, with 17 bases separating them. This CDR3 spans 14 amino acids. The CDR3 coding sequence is TGTGCCAGCAGGTTATACGGGAGAGGGGATGAGCAGTTCTTC. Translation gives CASRLYGRGDEQFF.

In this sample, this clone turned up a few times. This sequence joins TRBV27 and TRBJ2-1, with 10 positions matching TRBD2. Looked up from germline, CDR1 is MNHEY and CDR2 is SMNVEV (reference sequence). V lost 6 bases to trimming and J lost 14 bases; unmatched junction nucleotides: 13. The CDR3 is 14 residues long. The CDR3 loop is CASRPTSGRGGEFF. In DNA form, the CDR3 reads TGTGCCAGCAGGCCGACTAGCGGGCGAGGGGGGGAGTTCTTC.